This record covers a single T cell receptor beta chain. The method was immunoSEQ multiplex PCR; TCRdb's version includes in-frame clones alone and lacks a portion of them. Here the sample spans tens of thousands of clones, 76% being singletons. This sample is part of a study of blood T cell repertoires in COVID-19. The overall study: Some COVID-19 samples were acute and others convalescent; all came from the United States, Italy and Spain. Sample material is recorded as cDNA or gDNA derived from T cells, B-cell-depleted T cells, or PBMCs.

This CDR3 comprises 15 residues. From germline, CDR1 is KGHSH and CDR2 LQKENI. V lost 3 bases to trimming and J lost 5 bases, with 14 bases between them. Enrolment of Seattle patients took place during active infection, and they were followed longitudinally. Sequenced material: peripheral blood. The chain uses TRBV18 and TRBJ1-5; perhaps TRBD1 as D (6 bases). This receptor was identified in a man in his sixties with COVID-19, enrolled during active disease. CDR3 nucleotides: TGTGCCAGCTCACCGGGCCAGGGGAGCCATCAGCCCCAGCATTTT. The encoded protein is CASSPGQGSHQPQHF. Drawing the rest from reference TRBV18 and TRBJ1-5, the complete variable domain is NAGVMQNPRHLVRRRGQEARLRCSPMKGHSHVYWYRQLPEEGLKFMVYLQKENIIDESGMPKERFSAEFPKEGPSILRIQQVVRGDSAAYFCASSPGQGSHQPQHFGDGTRLSIL.